The clone carrying this T cell receptor beta chain was observed once. Trimming cost V 6 bases and J 5 bases; bases outside gene matches: 9. Germline assignment: CDR1 SGHAT and CDR2 FQNNGV. The CDR3 is 14 residues long. This entry belongs to a study of T cell changes during pregnancy in multiple sclerosis. The protocol was immunoSEQ multiplex PCR, while the TCRdb copy is restricted to in-frame clones and leaves out a portion. The sample holds fewer than 55,000 clones, approximately 90% seen once. Sample: CD8+ T cells from peripheral blood mononuclear cells, taken after pregnancy. The V and J genes are TRBV11-2 and TRBJ2-7, with 8 bases matching TRBD1. The sequence derives from a female donor in good health, enrolled as a control in a pregnancy study. The CDR3 coding sequence is TGTGCCAGCAGACCGGGGACAGGAGAAAACGAGCAGTACTTC. Its protein is CASRPGTGENEQYF.